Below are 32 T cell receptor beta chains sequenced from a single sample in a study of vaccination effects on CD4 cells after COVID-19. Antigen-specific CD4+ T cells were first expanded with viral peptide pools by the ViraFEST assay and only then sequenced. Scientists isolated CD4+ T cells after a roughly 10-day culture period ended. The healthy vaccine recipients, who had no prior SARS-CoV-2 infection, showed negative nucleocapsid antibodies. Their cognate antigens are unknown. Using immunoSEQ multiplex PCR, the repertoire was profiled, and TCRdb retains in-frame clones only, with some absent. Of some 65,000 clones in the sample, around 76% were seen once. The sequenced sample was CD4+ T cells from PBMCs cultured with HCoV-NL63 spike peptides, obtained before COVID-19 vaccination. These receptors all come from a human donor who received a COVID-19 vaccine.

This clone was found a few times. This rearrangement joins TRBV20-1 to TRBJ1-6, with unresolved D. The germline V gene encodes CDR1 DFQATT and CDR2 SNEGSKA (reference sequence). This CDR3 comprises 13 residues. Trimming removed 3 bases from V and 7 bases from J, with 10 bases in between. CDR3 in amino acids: CSASPSTNSPLHF. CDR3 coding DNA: TGCAGTGCTAGTCCATCGACAAATTCACCCCTCCACTTT.

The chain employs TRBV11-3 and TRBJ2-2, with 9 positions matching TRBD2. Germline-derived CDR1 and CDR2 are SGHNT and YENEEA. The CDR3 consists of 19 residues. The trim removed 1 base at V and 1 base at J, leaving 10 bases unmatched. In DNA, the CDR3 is TGTGCCAGCAGCTTAGTAGGATCCAGCGGGGGGTTGAACACCGGGGAGCTGTTTTTT. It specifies CASSLVGSSGGLNTGELFF.

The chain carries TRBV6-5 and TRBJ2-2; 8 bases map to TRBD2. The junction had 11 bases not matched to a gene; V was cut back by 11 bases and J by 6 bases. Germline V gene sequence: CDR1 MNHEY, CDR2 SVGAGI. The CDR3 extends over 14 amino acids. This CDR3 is CAGSGTRLAGELFF. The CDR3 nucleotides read TGTGCCGGCTCCGGGACTAGATTGGCCGGGGAGCTGTTTTTT.

The chain's CDR3 is CSARDRDTEAFF. The CDR3 region has the DNA TGCAGCGCCCGGGACAGGGACACTGAAGCTTTCTTT. The chain is built from TRBV29-1 and TRBJ1-1, with 9 positions matching TRBD1. The CDR3 is 12 amino acids. The germline V gene encodes CDR1 SQVTM and CDR2 ANQGSEA. J lost 3 bases, V lost 7 bases, and 3 bases had no gene match.

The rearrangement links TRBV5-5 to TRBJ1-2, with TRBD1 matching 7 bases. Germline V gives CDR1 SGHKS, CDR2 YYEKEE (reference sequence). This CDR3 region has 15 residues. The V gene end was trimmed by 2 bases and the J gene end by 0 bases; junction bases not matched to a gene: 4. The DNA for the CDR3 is TGTGCCAGCAGCTTCCCGGGACAGACTAACTATGGCTACACCTTC. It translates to CASSFPGQTNYGYTF. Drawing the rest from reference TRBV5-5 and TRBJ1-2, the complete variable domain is DAGVTQSPTHLIKTRGQQVTLRCSPISGHKSVSWYQQVLGQGPQFIFQYYEKEERGRGNFPDRFSARQFPNYSSELNVNALLLGDSALYLCASSFPGQTNYGYTFGSGTRLTVV.

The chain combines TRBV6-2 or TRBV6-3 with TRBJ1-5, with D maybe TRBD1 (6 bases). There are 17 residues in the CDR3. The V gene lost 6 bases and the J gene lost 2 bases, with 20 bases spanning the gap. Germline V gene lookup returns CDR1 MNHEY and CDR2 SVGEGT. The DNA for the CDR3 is TGTGCCAGCAGCCAACAACCTCAGGGGTTTGGCAATCAGCCCCAGCATTTT. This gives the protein CASSQQPQGFGNQPQHF.

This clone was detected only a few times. CDR3 DNA sequence: TGCGCCAGCAGCCAAGCGGCCAGGGCCAAAGGATACGAGCAGTACGTC. This translates into CASSQAARAKGYEQYV. The V and J genes are TRBV4-3 and TRBJ2-7, with D perhaps matching TRBD1 (5 bases). V was cut by 1 base and J by 4 bases, with 17 bases left in between. CDR3 length equals 16 residues. From germline, CDR1 is LGHNA and CDR2 YSLEER.

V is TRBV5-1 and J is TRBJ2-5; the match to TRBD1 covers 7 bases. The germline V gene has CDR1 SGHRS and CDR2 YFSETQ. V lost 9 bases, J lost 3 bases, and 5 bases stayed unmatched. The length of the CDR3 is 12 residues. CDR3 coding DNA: TGCGCCAAAGTCGACAGGGAAGAGACCCAGTACTTC. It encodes CAKVDREETQYF.

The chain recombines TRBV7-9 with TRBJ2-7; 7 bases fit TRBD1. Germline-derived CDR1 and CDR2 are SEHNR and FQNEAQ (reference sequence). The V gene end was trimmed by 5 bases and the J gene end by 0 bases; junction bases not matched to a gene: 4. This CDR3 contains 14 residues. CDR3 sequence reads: CASSHRDSSYEQYV. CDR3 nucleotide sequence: TGTGCCAGCAGCCACCGGGACAGCTCCTACGAGCAGTACGTC.

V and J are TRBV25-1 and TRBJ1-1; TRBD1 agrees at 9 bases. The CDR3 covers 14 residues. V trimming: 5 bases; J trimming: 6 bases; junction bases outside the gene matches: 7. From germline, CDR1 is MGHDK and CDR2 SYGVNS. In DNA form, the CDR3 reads TGTGCCAGCAGTCAACAGGGGGCGAGGTCTGAAGCTTTCTTT. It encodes CASSQQGARSEAFF. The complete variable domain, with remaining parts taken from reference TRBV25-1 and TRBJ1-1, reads EADIYQTPRYLVIGTGKKITLECSQTMGHDKMYWYQQDPGMELHLIHYSYGVNSTEKGDLSSESTVSRIRTEHFPLTLESARPSHTSQYLCASSQQGARSEAFFGQGTRLTVV.

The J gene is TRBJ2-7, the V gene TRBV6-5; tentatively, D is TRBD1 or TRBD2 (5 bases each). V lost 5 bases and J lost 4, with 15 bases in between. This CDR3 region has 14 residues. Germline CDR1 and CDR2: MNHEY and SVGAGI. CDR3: CASSRLRDGYEQYV. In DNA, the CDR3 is TGTGCCAGCAGTCGCCTCCGGGACGGATACGAGCAGTACGTC.

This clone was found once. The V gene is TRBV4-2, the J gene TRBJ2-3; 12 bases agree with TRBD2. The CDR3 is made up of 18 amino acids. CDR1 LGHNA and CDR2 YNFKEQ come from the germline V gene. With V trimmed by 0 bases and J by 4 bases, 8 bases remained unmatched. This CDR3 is CASSQEGSSGGAADTQYF. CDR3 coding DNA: TGTGCCAGCAGCCAAGAAGGGTCTAGCGGGGGGGCTGCAGATACGCAGTATTTT.

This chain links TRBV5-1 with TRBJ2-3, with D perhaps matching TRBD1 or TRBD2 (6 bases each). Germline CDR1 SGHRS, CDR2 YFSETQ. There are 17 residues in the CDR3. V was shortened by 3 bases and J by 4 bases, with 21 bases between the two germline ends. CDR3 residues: CASSSLGGGVVSDTQYF. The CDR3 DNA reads TGCGCCAGCAGCTCCCTGGGGGGCGGAGTGGTTTCAGATACGCAGTATTTT.

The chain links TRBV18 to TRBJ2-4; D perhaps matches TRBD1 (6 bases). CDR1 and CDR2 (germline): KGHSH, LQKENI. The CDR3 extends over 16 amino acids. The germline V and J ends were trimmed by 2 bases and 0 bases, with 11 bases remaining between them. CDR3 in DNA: TGTGCCAGCTCACCAGTGGGGGCCCTAGCCAAAAACATTCAGTACTTC. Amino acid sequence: CASSPVGALAKNIQYF.

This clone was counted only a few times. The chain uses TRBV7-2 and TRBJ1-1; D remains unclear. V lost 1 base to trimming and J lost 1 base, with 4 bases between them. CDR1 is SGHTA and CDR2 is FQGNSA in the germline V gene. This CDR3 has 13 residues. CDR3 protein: CASSLDRNTEAFF. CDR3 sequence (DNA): TGTGCCAGCAGCTTAGATCGGAACACTGAAGCTTTCTTT.

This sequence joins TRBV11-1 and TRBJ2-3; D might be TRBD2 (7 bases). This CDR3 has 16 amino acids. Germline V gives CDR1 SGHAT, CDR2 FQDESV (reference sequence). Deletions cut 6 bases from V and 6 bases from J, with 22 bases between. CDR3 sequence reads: CASRLSRGADSDTQYF. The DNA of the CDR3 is TGTGCCAGCAGGTTATCTCGGGGGGCGGATTCTGATACGCAGTATTTT.

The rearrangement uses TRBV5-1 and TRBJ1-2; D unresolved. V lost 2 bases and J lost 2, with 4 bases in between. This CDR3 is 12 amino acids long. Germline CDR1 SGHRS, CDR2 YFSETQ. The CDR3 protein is CASSFSNYGYTF. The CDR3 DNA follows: TGCGCCAGCAGCTTTTCGAACTATGGCTACACCTTC.

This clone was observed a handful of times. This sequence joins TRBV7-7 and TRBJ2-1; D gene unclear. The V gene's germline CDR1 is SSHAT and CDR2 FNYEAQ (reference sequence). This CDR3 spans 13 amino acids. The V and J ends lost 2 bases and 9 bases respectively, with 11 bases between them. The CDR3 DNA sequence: TGTGCCAGCAGCTTAATTCAGTCGGGTGAGCAGTTCTTC. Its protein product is CASSLIQSGEQFF.

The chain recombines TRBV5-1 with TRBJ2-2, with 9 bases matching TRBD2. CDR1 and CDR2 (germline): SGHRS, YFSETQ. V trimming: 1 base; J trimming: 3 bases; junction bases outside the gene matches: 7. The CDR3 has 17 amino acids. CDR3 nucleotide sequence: TGCGCCAGCAGCTTGAGCGCTCAGCGGGGGGACACCGGGGAGCTGTTTTTT. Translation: CASSLSAQRGDTGELFF.

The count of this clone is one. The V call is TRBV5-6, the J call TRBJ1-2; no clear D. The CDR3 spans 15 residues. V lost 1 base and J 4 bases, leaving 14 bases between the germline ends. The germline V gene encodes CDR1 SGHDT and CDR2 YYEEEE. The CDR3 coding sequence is TGTGCCAGCAGCTTGTATACGGCCGTTCCCTATGGCTACACCTTC. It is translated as CASSLYTAVPYGYTF.

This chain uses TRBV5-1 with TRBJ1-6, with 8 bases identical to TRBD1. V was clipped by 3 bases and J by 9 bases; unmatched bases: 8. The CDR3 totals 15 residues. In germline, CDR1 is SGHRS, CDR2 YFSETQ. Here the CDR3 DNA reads TGCGCCAGCAGCTGGACAGGGTTGGAGCGTTCACCCCTCCACTTT. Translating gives CASSWTGLERSPLHF.

Written as DNA, the CDR3 is TGTGCCATCAGTGACTCGGGACTACGAATGCAGTATTTT. This sequence encodes CAISDSGLRMQYF. This chain links TRBV10-3 with TRBJ2-3; 7 nucleotides align to TRBD2. Germline trimming cut 3 bases from V and 11 bases from J; bases unmatched to any gene: 8. The germline V gene encodes CDR1 ENHRY and CDR2 SYGVKD. CDR3 length equals 13 residues.

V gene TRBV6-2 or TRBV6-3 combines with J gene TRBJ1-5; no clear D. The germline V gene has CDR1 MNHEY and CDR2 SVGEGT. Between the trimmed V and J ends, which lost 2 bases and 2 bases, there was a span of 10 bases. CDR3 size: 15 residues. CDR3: CASSYIAGGNQPQHF. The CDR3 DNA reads TGTGCCAGCAGTTACATAGCAGGTGGCAATCAGCCCCAGCATTTT.

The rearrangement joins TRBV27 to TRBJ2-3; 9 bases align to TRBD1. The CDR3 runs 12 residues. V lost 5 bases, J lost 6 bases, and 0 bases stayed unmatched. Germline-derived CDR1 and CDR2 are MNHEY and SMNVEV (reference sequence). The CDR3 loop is CASSGQGDTQYF. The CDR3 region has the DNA TGTGCCAGCAGTGGACAGGGGGATACGCAGTATTTT.

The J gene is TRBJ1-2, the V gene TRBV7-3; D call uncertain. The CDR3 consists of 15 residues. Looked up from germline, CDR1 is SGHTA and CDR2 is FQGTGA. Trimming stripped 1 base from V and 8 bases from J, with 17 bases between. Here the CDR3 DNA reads TGTGCCAGCAGCTTAAATAGCGGGCAAGTAGGAGGCTACACCTTC. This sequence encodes CASSLNSGQVGGYTF.

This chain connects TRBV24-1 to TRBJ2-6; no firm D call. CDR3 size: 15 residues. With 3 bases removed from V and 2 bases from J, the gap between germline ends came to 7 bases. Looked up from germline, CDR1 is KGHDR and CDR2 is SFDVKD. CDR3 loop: CATSDDRAGANVLTF. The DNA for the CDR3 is TGTGCCACCAGTGATGATAGGGCTGGGGCCAACGTCCTGACTTTC.

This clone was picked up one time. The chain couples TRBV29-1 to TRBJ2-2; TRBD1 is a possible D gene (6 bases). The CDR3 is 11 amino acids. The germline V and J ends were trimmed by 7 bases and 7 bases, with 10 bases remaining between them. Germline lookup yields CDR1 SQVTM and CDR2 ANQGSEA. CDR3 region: CSARDNGELFF. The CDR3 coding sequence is TGCAGCGCGAGGGACAACGGGGAGCTGTTTTTT.

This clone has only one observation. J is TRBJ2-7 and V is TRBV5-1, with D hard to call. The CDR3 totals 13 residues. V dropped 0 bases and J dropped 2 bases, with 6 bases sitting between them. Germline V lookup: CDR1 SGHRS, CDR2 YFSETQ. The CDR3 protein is CASSLGPTYEQYV. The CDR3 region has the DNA TGCGCCAGCAGCTTGGGCCCCACCTACGAGCAGTACGTC.

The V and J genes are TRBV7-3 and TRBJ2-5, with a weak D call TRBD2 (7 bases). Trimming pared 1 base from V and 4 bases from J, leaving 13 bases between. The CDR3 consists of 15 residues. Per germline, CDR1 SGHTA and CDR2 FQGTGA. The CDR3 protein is CASSLRGGRGETQYF. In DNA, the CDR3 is TGTGCCAGCAGCTTAAGGGGGGGCAGGGGAGAGACCCAGTACTTC.

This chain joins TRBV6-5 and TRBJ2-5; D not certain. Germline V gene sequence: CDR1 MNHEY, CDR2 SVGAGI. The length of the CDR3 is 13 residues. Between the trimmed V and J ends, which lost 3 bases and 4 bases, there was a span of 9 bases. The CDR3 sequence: CASSYGWGETQYF. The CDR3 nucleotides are TGTGCCAGCAGTTATGGGTGGGGAGAGACCCAGTACTTC.

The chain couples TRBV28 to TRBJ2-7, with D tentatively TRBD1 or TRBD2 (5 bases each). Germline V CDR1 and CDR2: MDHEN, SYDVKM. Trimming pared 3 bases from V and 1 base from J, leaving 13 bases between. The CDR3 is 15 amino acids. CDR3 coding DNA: TGTGCCAGCAGTTTGTCAGGGAGTAAGTCCTACGAGCAGTACGTC. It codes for CASSLSGSKSYEQYV.

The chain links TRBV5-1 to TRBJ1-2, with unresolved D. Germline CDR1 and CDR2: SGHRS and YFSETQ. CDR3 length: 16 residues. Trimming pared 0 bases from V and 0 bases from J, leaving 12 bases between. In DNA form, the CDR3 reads TGCGCCAGCAGCTTGGGGTCCCCTCTGACTAACTATGGCTACACCTTC. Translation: CASSLGSPLTNYGYTF. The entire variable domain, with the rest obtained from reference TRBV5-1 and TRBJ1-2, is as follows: KAGVTQTPRYLIKTRGQQVTLSCSPISGHRSVSWYQQTPGQGLQFLFEYFSETQRNKGNFPGRFSGRQFSNSRSEMNVSTLELGDSALYLCASSLGSPLTNYGYTFGSGTRLTVV.